Below are 10 T cell receptor beta chains sequenced from a single sample in a study of PD-L1 blockade in urothelial cancer. Sequencing was performed with immunoSEQ multiplex PCR; in TCRdb, only in-frame clones are kept and a portion is missing. The data show some 120,000 clones, 86% seen once. Time point defined: peripheral blood 6 weeks after treatment start. The sequenced sample was PBMCs, obtained around atezolizumab (anti-PD-L1) treatment. The receptors come from a man aged 50-59 years with urothelial cancer.

J is TRBJ1-4 and V is TRBV2, with 11 bases that match TRBD1. Germline trimming cut 8 bases from V and 8 bases from J; bases unmatched to any gene: 10. Germline values: CDR1 SNHLY, CDR2 FYNNEI. The CDR3 totals 15 residues. Written as DNA, the CDR3 is TGTGCCAGCTCAGGACAGGGGGCGTCAGGGGAAAAACTGTTTTTT. Its translation is CASSGQGASGEKLFF.

The CDR3 DNA reads TGTGCCAGCAGACCCGGGACTCGACGCACAGATACGCAGTATTTT. Protein: CASRPGTRRTDTQYF. The gene calls are TRBV5-4 and TRBJ2-3; possibly TRBD2 for D (6 bases). Germline V gene sequence: CDR1 SGHNT, CDR2 YYREEE (reference sequence). Trimming removed 5 bases at V and 1 base at J, with 14 bases between. This CDR3 region has 15 residues.

V gene TRBV2 combines with J gene TRBJ1-1; D might be TRBD1 (6 bases). With 7 bases removed from V and 2 bases from J, the gap between germline ends came to 17 bases. The CDR3 length is 15 residues. The germline V gene has CDR1 SNHLY and CDR2 FYNNEI. The DNA for the CDR3 is TGTGCCAGCACCGAACAGGGTGTGGCAAACACTGAAGCTTTCTTT. This sequence encodes CASTEQGVANTEAFF.

For this clone: Different DNA sequences within this sample yield the same CDR3. V usage is TRBV9 and J usage is TRBJ2-5, with 10 bases aligning to TRBD2. The length of the CDR3 is 15 residues. In germline, CDR1 is SGDLS, CDR2 YYNGEE. The ends lost 0 bases at V and 4 bases at J; junction bases unmatched: 3. CDR3 in amino acids: CASSVGLAGVETQYF. The DNA for the CDR3 is TGTGCCAGCAGCGTAGGGCTAGCGGGAGTAGAGACCCAGTACTTC.

The chain couples TRBV28 to TRBJ1-2; 8 nucleotides agree with TRBD1. Trimming removed 8 bases from V and 8 bases from J; junction bases left unmatched: 13. CDR1 MDHEN and CDR2 SYDVKM come from the germline V gene. The CDR3 sequence is 14 residues long. The DNA of the CDR3 is TGTGCCAGCCGCCCCCTCGACAGGGGAAAAGGCTACACCTTC. This gives the protein CASRPLDRGKGYTF.

The sample holds one count of this clone. The J gene is TRBJ1-1, the V gene TRBV6-1; D is unresolved. V lost 10 bases, J lost 7 bases, and 13 bases lay in between. The CDR3 covers 11 residues. Germline V gives CDR1 MNHNS, CDR2 SASEGT. CDR3 sequence (DNA): TGTGCCACCACTTATTCGGGTGAAGCTTTCTTT. It translates to CATTYSGEAFF.

This rearrangement joins TRBV7-3 to TRBJ2-1; 10 bases map to TRBD2. The CDR3 runs 16 residues. Germline lookup yields CDR1 SGHTA and CDR2 FQGTGA. The trim removed 5 bases at V and 6 bases at J, leaving 10 bases unmatched. CDR3 region: CASSLKREGLFNEQFF. CDR3 nucleotides: TGTGCCAGCAGCCTAAAGCGGGAGGGCTTGTTCAATGAGCAGTTCTTC.

The chain recombines TRBV7-9 with TRBJ2-2; D not certain. The CDR3 consists of 13 residues. Per germline, CDR1 SEHNR and CDR2 FQNEAQ (reference sequence). Trimming pared 7 bases from V and 4 bases from J, leaving 10 bases between. In DNA, the CDR3 is TGTGCCAGCACCACAGAACCCACCGGGGAGCTGTTTTTT. Protein sequence: CASTTEPTGELFF.

The V call is TRBV6-1, the J call TRBJ1-5; D gene ambiguous. The germline CDR1 and CDR2 sequences are MNHNS and SASEGT. Deletions cut 3 bases from V and 1 base from J, with 13 bases between. The CDR3 length is 16 residues. As DNA, the CDR3 is TGTGCCAGCAGTGAGCGGCACCTGGTGAGCAATCAGCCCCAGCATTTT. Residues: CASSERHLVSNQPQHF.

This clone was observed a single time. The V and J genes are TRBV19 and TRBJ2-5; D is unclear. Trimming shortened V by 5 bases and J by 1 base, and 11 bases separated the two germline ends. Germline CDR1 and CDR2: LNHDA and SQIVND (reference sequence). The CDR3 extends over 14 amino acids. CDR3 sequence (DNA): TGTGCCAGTAGTCCTAGAGCTTTCCAAGAGACCCAGTACTTC. It codes for CASSPRAFQETQYF.